This T cell receptor beta chain was sequenced in a study of shared clonotypes between healthy human individuals (dated by TCRdb to 2019 to 2021). Regarding the research as a whole: A few men and two women, aged 18 to 49 years, made up the cohort. For each donor, three plates each were used for CD4 naive and CD4 memory, two plates were used for CD8 naive, and one plate was used for CD8 memory. To estimate repertoire size and how much clonotype sharing occurs between individuals, the study deeply sequenced the blood TCR repertoires of several healthy adults. Libraries were prepared and TCR repertoires were sequenced by different laboratories using diverse techniques, in order to increase sequencing depth and limit assay-specific biases. Each donor's leukapheresis produced roughly between roughly 0.85 and 9.5 billion PBMCs. Beyond this particular receptor, the publication reports: Naive subsets generally had larger estimated clonotype richness than memory subsets. Incomplete sequencing was indicated by rarefaction of sorted-subset datasets, despite the large sequencing depth. Higher generation probabilities were observed for clonotypes shared by all four sorted-subset donors than for non-shared clonotypes. Only blood was sampled, and tissue TCR repertoires likely differ from those in blood. When a handful of donors were compared, the shared fraction of clonotypes was about 5% for naive CD4, around 3.5% for naive CD8, roughly 2.5% for memory CD4, and roughly 0.43% for memory CD8. The genetic and exposure-history diversity represented was limited by the small number of donors. Pairwise subsampling indicated that sequencing depth was expected to affect the degree of clonotype sharing among donors.

Using the deep immunoSEQ assay, multiplex PCR amplified TCR CDR3 regions from genomic DNA. Extracted genomic DNA from each cell subset was spread evenly across all wells of several immunoSEQ 96-well plates, with each plate serving as a replicate. For sorted subsets, each replicate PCR was loaded with 150 to 250 ng genomic DNA, equivalent to 30,000 or so T cell genomes. Purified libraries were quantified with a Qubit 3.0 fluorometer, sized on a Bioanalyzer 2100, and re-quantified with the KAPA Library Quantification kit. Every immunoSEQ 96-well plate was sequenced on a separate single-read 150-cycle Illumina NextSeq 550 flow cell. The authors' pipeline ran thus. Because only junctional sequences without quality scores were contained in the immunoSEQ output, filtering matching that applied to full-length reads could not be performed. Sequences were annotated with PyIR, a Python wrapper for IgBLAST v1.9, and V/J genes and CDR3 were assigned using IMGT germline references. Reads were filtered out if the reads had weak V/J assignments (E-value above 1e-6), no CDR3, stop codons, out-of-frame junctions, or ambiguous translated residues. A V3J clonotype was defined by an identical inferred V gene, J gene, and CDR3 amino acid sequence. Percentage overlap between repertoires was calculated by dividing the number of shared unique clonotypes by the size of the smaller repertoire. Repertoire richness was assessed with RTK rarefaction, the Chao1 estimator, and Recon v2.1 estimates of unobserved clonotypes. Generation probabilities for all TCRbeta clonotypes obtained by the gDNA method from a handful of donors were computed using OLGA. In its TCRdb copy, this immuneACCESS table keeps in-frame sequences only and misses some clones. Where compared with another copy, unresolved V genes explain less than half of these, and the others have no known cause. V and J calls and clone size are those listed in that table; D and trimming were worked out from the DNA. The sample includes some 1,400,000 clones, with roughly 96% observed a single time. The ten biggest clones cover 1.2% of the sample.

This clone was counted once. Its antigen is unknown. No base quality information exists; no much larger clone differs at one position. Healthy HIV-negative adults with no recently reported acute infections or vaccinations were included as donors. Only Caucasian adults living in Nashville, Tennessee, USA were represented among the donors. CD4+ T cells were enriched by magnetic negative selection, after which naive cells were positively selected on CD45RA and the negative fraction was taken as the memory subset. Blood was collected by leukapheresis, and PBMCs were isolated by Ficoll-Histopaque density gradient centrifugation and then cryopreserved in liquid nitrogen vapor phase. Analytical flow cytometry was used to check the purity and quantity of every magnetically sorted T cell population. Genomic DNA was isolated from every sorted fraction and measured by UV absorbance on a Nanodrop 2000c. The junction shows trimming of 0 bases on V and 3 bases on J, and the gene matches do not reach 3 bases of it. CDR1 is given as SGHRS and CDR2 as YFSETQ, both from the germline V gene. The CDR3 spans 16 residues, from the cysteine through the phenylalanine. The only DNA kept is the CDR3, 48 bases in frame from the first base.

The sequenced material came from naive CD4+ T cells sorted from blood. The meaning of the sample's cell subset or site label: CD45RA+ positively selected. This TCR derives from a man aged 25 to 40 in good health. The V gene is TRBV5-1 and the J gene is TRBJ2-3, and 11 junctional nucleotides match TRBD2. The nucleotide sequence reads TGCGCCAGCAGCTTGGGTAGCGGGAGGGCAACAGATACGCAGTATTTT. Its product reads: CASSLGSGRATDTQYF.